What follows describes a single T cell receptor (beta chain). This entry comes from a study of blood T cell repertoires in COVID-19. About the research overall: Italy, Spain and the United States were the sources of the convalescent and acute COVID-19 samples.

The CDR3 spans 13 residues. Germline CDR1 reads SQVTM; CDR2 reads ANQGSEA. Trimming took 7 bases from V and 0 from J; bases not matched to a gene: 5. Produced via immunoSEQ multiplex PCR; TCRdb's table is partial and in-frame only. The repertoire consists of approximately 170,000 clones, with 75% to 85% occurring once and the leading ten covering 11%. Material: peripheral blood. This chain connects TRBV29-1 to TRBJ1-1; 7 bases match TRBD1. The source is a human donor in a cohort sampled during active COVID-19. The CDR3 DNA reads TGCAGCGCAAAGGGACAGATGAACACTGAAGCTTTCTTT. This codes for CSAKGQMNTEAFF. Combining the CDR3 with reference TRBV29-1 and TRBJ1-1 gives the whole variable domain SAVISQKPSRDICQRGTSLTIQCQVDSQVTMMFWYRQQPGQSLTLIATANQGSEATYESGFVIDKFPISRPNLTFSTLTVSNMSPEDSSIYLCSAKGQMNTEAFFGQGTRLTVV.